This T cell receptor (beta chain) appears in the sequencing data of a study of OX40 agonist ivuxolimab in advanced cancers. About the research overall: Dose-escalation patients' cancers were hepatocellular carcinoma, melanoma, renal cell or head and neck cancer. Three patients got partial responses; one had hepatocellular carcinoma and two had cutaneous melanoma.

TCRdb's copy holds only in-frame clones and misses some; the assay was immunoSEQ multiplex PCR. The repertoire holds 50,000 to 60,000 clones, with about 90% as singletons. Germline CDR1 and CDR2: SNHLY and FYNNEI. Unmatched junction bases numbered 10, after V lost 7 bases and J lost 4 bases. This CDR3 region has 15 residues. This receptor was taken from an adult with an advanced solid tumor such as melanoma, head and neck, liver or kidney cancer. Here the sequenced sample was CD4+ or CD8+ T cells sorted from blood, taken in a trial of the OX40 agonist ivuxolimab. J is TRBJ1-2 and V is TRBV2; the match to TRBD1 covers 9 bases. In DNA, the CDR3 is TGTGCCAGCATCGCCGGGACAGGGTCACCCTATGGCTACACCTTC. Protein: CASIAGTGSPYGYTF.